These 21 T cell receptor beta chains came from one sample sequenced in a study of cytomegalovirus exposure and HLA in healthy donors (TCRdb year 2017). Library method: the immunoSEQ multiplex PCR assay. The multiplex PCR relied on a mix of 60 forward primers for TCR Vbeta segments and 13 reverse primers for TCR Jbeta segments. TCRdb stores this immuneACCESS table with in-frame sequences only. Part of the clones is absent; in the studies checked, under half of the shortfall reflects unresolved V genes, and no reason is known for the rest. Here the sample has 95,000 to 100,000 clones; approximately 80% occur a single time. Approximately 3.5% of the sample lies in the top ten. What was sequenced was PBMCs. The source of these receptors is a man in his forties in good health and CMV-seronegative.

This clone was found once. The genes are TRBV5-1 and TRBJ2-2; 10 positions match TRBD2. V trimming: 4 bases; J trimming: 4 bases; junction bases outside the gene matches: 7. Germline CDR1 reads SGHRS; CDR2 reads YFSETQ. The length of the CDR3 is 16 residues. The CDR3 here is CASSEASGGGTGELFF. For the CDR3, the DNA is TGCGCCAGCAGCGAGGCTAGCGGGGGCGGCACCGGGGAGCTGTTTTTT.

The J gene is TRBJ1-1, the V gene TRBV6-4; a weak D match, TRBD1 (5 bases). The CDR3 totals 13 residues. Trimming took 1 base from V and 4 from J, leaving 7 bases between them. The germline gives CDR1 MRHNA, CDR2 SNTAGT. The CDR3 nucleotides read TGTGCCAGCAGTGACTTCGGGGGCACTGAAGCTTTCTTT. It translates to CASSDFGGTEAFF.

CDR3 bases: TGTGCCAGCAGCTTGGGAGGGTTACCTTACGAGCAGTACTTC. Protein sequence: CASSLGGLPYEQYF. This chain uses TRBV5-4 with TRBJ2-7; D may be TRBD2 (5 bases). The CDR3 extends over 14 amino acids. Trimming pared 0 bases from V and 4 bases from J, leaving 11 bases between. Germline CDR1 reads SGHNT; CDR2 reads YYREEE (reference sequence).

The chain combines TRBV5-8 with TRBJ1-1; tentatively, D is TRBD1 (5 bases). There are 16 residues in the CDR3. V lost 4 bases to trimming and J lost 1 base, with 17 bases between them. The germline V gene encodes CDR1 SGHTS and CDR2 YDEGEE. For the CDR3, the DNA is TGTGCCAGCAGCCCCGCTGGGGCAGGCGCGAACACTGAAGCTTTCTTT. Translating it yields CASSPAGAGANTEAFF.

The CDR3 nucleotides read TGTGCCAGTCAAAAGGGTAGCGGGGGACGAGGCCCTGAGCAGTTCTTC. Its protein product is CASQKGSGGRGPEQFF. This chain connects TRBV6-6 to TRBJ2-1, with TRBD2 identical over 9 bases. V was pared by 9 bases and J by 9 bases, with 18 bases of the junction left unmatched. The germline V gene encodes CDR1 MNHNY and CDR2 SVGAGI (reference sequence). The CDR3 is 16 residues long.

The chain couples TRBV2 to TRBJ2-7; tentative D call: TRBD1 (5 bases). CDR1 is SNHLY, CDR2 FYNNEI, per germline. CDR3 length: 15 amino acids. Trimming took off 7 bases at V and 1 base at J, with 17 bases between the two ends. The CDR3 reads CASTSTTVGSYEQYF. The CDR3 bases are TGTGCCAGCACCTCCACGACAGTGGGTTCCTACGAGCAGTACTTC.

This sequence joins TRBV7-7 and TRBJ2-1, with a tentative D call TRBD2 (5 bases). Trimming stripped 5 bases from V and 4 bases from J, with 12 bases between. Per the germline V gene, CDR1 is SSHAT and CDR2 is FNYEAQ (reference sequence). The CDR3 runs to 14 residues. CDR3 protein: CASSQGRDYNEQFF. CDR3 coding DNA: TGTGCCAGCAGCCAAGGACGGGATTACAATGAGCAGTTCTTC.

This chain joins TRBV28 and TRBJ2-5; 11 bases are shared with TRBD2. The CDR3 is made up of 15 amino acids. Germline lookup yields CDR1 MDHEN and CDR2 SYDVKM. V lost 5 bases, J lost 7 bases, and 9 bases stayed unmatched. Here the CDR3 reads CASSKGLAEVGTQYF. In DNA form, the CDR3 reads TGTGCCAGCAGTAAGGGACTAGCGGAGGTTGGGACCCAGTACTTC.

V and J are TRBV2 and TRBJ2-5; D perhaps matches TRBD2 (5 bases). The tail of the sequence fits TRBJ2-7 better, so the J call may be wrong. CDR3 length: 13 amino acids. Looked up from germline, CDR1 is SNHLY and CDR2 is FYNNEI. The CDR3 coding sequence is TGTGCCAGCTCAGGACTGGCCGCCTACGAGCAGTACTTC. This codes for CASSGLAAYEQYF.

The chain uses TRBV28 and TRBJ1-2, with 11 bases lining up with TRBD1. The CDR3 loop spans 13 amino acids. Germline CDR1 reads MDHEN; CDR2 reads SYDVKM. Trimming took 2 bases from V and 13 from J; bases not matched to a gene: 6. CDR3 sequence reads: CASSLIGQGAVTF. The CDR3 DNA reads TGTGCCAGCAGTTTAATCGGACAGGGGGCGGTCACCTTC.

The rearrangement joins TRBV28 to TRBJ2-1; D is possibly TRBD2 (5 bases). The CDR3 has 14 amino acids. Trimming stripped 5 bases from V and 7 bases from J, with 15 bases between. CDR1 is MDHEN, CDR2 SYDVKM, per germline. CDR3 sequence: CASSPPSGGNEQFF. In DNA form, the CDR3 reads TGTGCCAGCAGTCCACCTTCAGGAGGTAATGAGCAGTTCTTC.

The sample holds one count of this clone. The chain uses TRBV7-7 and TRBJ2-2; tentative D call: TRBD1 (6 bases). The length of the CDR3 is 15 residues. The germline V gene encodes CDR1 SSHAT and CDR2 FNYEAQ (reference sequence). V dropped 3 bases and J dropped 1 base, with 9 bases sitting between them. CDR3 coding DNA: TGTGCCAGCAGCTTGCAGGGGAAGAACACCGGGGAGCTGTTTTTT. Translating it yields CASSLQGKNTGELFF.

This chain connects TRBV5-1 to TRBJ2-3; possibly TRBD2 for D (6 bases). Trimming cost V 0 bases and J 2 bases, with 10 bases left between them. In germline, CDR1 is SGHRS, CDR2 YFSETQ. The CDR3 extends over 15 amino acids. In DNA, the CDR3 is TGCGCCAGCAGCTTGGTCGGGGGATTCACAGATACGCAGTATTTT. Its translation is CASSLVGGFTDTQYF.

CDR3 region: CASSQPGSSGNTDTQYF. CDR3 nucleotides: TGTGCCAGCAGTCAACCCGGGAGTAGCGGGAACACAGATACGCAGTATTTT. The V and J genes are TRBV7-3 and TRBJ2-3; the match to TRBD2 covers 8 bases. Trimming took 6 bases from V and 2 from J; bases not matched to a gene: 13. The V gene's germline CDR1 is SGHTA and CDR2 FQGTGA. This CDR3 has 17 residues.

This clone showed up just a few times. The chain uses TRBV18 and TRBJ2-7; 7 nucleotides align to TRBD1. J lost 1 base, V lost 2 bases, and 5 bases had no gene match. The CDR3 is 15 amino acids. Germline CDR1 and CDR2: KGHSH and LQKENI. CDR3 sequence (DNA): TGTGCCAGCTCACCATCCAGGGACAGATCCTACGAGCAGTACTTC. Protein product: CASSPSRDRSYEQYF. Using reference TRBV18 and TRBJ2-7 for the parts outside the CDR3, the full variable domain is NAGVMQNPRHLVRRRGQEARLRCSPMKGHSHVYWYRQLPEEGLKFMVYLQKENIIDESGMPKERFSAEFPKEGPSILRIQQVVRGDSAAYFCASSPSRDRSYEQYFGPGTRLTVT.

V is TRBV6-5 and J is TRBJ1-4; a weak D match, TRBD1 (5 bases). CDR1 is MNHEY and CDR2 is SVGAGI in the germline V gene. This CDR3 is built from 12 residues. Deletions cut 4 bases from V and 14 bases from J, with 14 bases between. CDR3 DNA: TGTGCCAGCAGTTCACCGACGGGGGGTCTGTTTTTT. It translates to CASSSPTGGLFF.

For the CDR3, the DNA is TGCGCCAGCAGGTTTAGCGGGAGCTCCTACGAGCAGTACTTC. This translates into CASRFSGSSYEQYF. J is TRBJ2-7 and V is TRBV10-1; 9 nucleotides align to TRBD2. The CDR3 is made up of 14 amino acids. With 6 bases clipped from V and 0 bases from J, the junction kept 3 bases outside the gene matches. Germline CDR1 WNHNN, CDR2 SYGVQD (reference sequence).

The rearrangement joins TRBV27 to TRBJ2-7; D perhaps matches TRBD1 (5 bases). The CDR3 is made up of 15 amino acids. CDR1 is MNHEY, CDR2 SMNVEV, per germline (reference sequence). V lost 0 bases to trimming and J lost 6 bases, with 15 bases between them. CDR3 in DNA: TGTGCCAGCAGTTTATCCCAGGGTCCACGCGGCGAGCAGTACTTC. Protein sequence: CASSLSQGPRGEQYF.

This rearrangement joins TRBV15 to TRBJ2-5; 7 positions agree with TRBD2. After removal of 1 base from V and 1 base from J, the junction contained 6 bases not matched to a gene. The CDR3 spans 16 residues. CDR1 and CDR2 (germline): LNHNV, YYDKDF (reference sequence). In nucleotides, the CDR3 is TGTGCCACCAGCAGAGGAAACGGGGGGACCCAAGAGACCCAGTACTTC. This codes for CATSRGNGGTQETQYF.

CDR3 nucleotide sequence: TGCGCCAGCAGTGAGAGGACACCCTCACCCCTCCACTTT. Amino acid sequence: CASSERTPSPLHF. The V and J genes are TRBV10-2 and TRBJ1-6; a possible D gene is TRBD1 (5 bases). V was clipped by 2 bases and J by 10 bases, with 9 bases between them. The CDR3 length is 13 residues. The germline V gene encodes CDR1 WSHSY and CDR2 SAAADI.

This chain links TRBV7-8 with TRBJ2-7, with TRBD1 matching over 8 bases. The CDR3 length is 15 residues. With V trimmed by 4 bases and J by 7 bases, 12 bases remained unmatched. Germline V gene sequence: CDR1 SGHVS, CDR2 FQNEAQ. This chain's CDR3 is CASSSWTGTQGEQYF. CDR3 nucleotides: TGTGCCAGCAGCTCATGGACAGGGACCCAGGGGGAGCAGTACTTC.